The 32 T cell receptor beta chains reported below all come from one sample, sequenced in a study of T cell repertoires in cytomegalovirus infection. TCRdb recomputed calls from the reads with MiXCR, one row per CDR3 protein. This sample has some 270,000 distinct CDR3 sequences, with around 20% found just once. No antigens are known for them. The sequencing here drew on cultured PBMCs, taken from culture after CMV antigen stimulation. These receptors were taken from a human donor in good health (CMV status not recorded). Some clones in this sample may be carry-over from other donors' samples.

The chain carries TRBV28 and TRBJ2-5; 12 bases line up with TRBD2. Germline-derived CDR1 and CDR2 are MDHEN and SYDVKM. The CDR3 has 17 residues. Trimming at V came to 7 bases and at J to 5 bases, leaving 14 bases not matched to a gene. The CDR3 nucleotides are TGTGCCAGCATTGGGCTAGCGGGAGGGCCAAAGTGGGAGACCCAGTACTTC. Amino acids: CASIGLAGGPKWETQYF.

Many counts were recorded for this clonotype. V and J are TRBV7-2 and TRBJ1-5, with TRBD1 matching over 7 bases. The junction had 1 base not matched to a gene; V was cut back by 6 bases and J by 2 bases. Germline V lookup: CDR1 SGHTA, CDR2 FQGNSA. The CDR3 is 13 residues long. CDR3 region: CASRGTGNQPQHF. CDR3 coding DNA: TGTGCCAGCAGGGGGACAGGCAATCAGCCCCAGCATTTT.

This clonotype was seen only a few times. The V and J genes are TRBV7-9 and TRBJ1-2, with 8 nucleotides matching TRBD1. This CDR3 is built from 16 residues. Germline V gene sequence: CDR1 SEHNR, CDR2 FQNEAQ (reference sequence). J gave up 8 bases and V 0 bases, and 11 bases lay outside the gene matches. CDR3 sequence: CASSLATGQASPGYTF. CDR3 bases: TGTGCCAGCAGCTTAGCAACGGGACAGGCTTCTCCAGGCTACACCTTC. The full variable domain, its missing parts supplied by reference TRBV7-9 and TRBJ1-2, is DTGVSQNPRHKITKRGQNVTFRCDPISEHNRLYWYRQTLGQGPEFLTYFQNEAQLEKSRLLSDRFSAERPKGSFSTLEIQRTEQGDSAMYLCASSLATGQASPGYTFGSGTRLTVV.

This rearrangement joins TRBV19 to TRBJ1-1; D is uncertain. In germline, CDR1 is LNHDA, CDR2 SQIVND (reference sequence). This CDR3 region has 14 residues. V lost 0 bases, J lost 5 bases, and 10 bases lay in between. The CDR3 nucleotides read TGTGCCAGTAGTATAGACCGGGGTTGGACTGAAGCTTTCTTT. Translated, it gives CASSIDRGWTEAFF.

The chain joins TRBV12-3 or TRBV12-4 to TRBJ1-6; 11 positions agree with TRBD1. The CDR3 runs 18 residues. After removal of 7 bases from V and 6 bases from J, the junction contained 14 bases not matched to a gene. The chain's CDR3 is CASKFGTGGVGLNSPLHF. CDR3 bases: TGTGCCAGCAAATTCGGGACAGGGGGTGTCGGTCTTAATTCACCCCTCCACTTT.

V usage is TRBV7-9 and J usage is TRBJ2-1; 10 bases align to TRBD2. Germline V gene sequence: CDR1 SEHNR, CDR2 FQNEAQ (reference sequence). CDR3 size: 18 residues. The V segment lost 4 bases and the J segment 0 bases; nucleotides outside the gene matches: 9. CDR3 nucleotide sequence: TGTGCCAGCAGCTCGTCTAGCGGGAGTGGGAGCTCCTACAATGAGCAGTTCTTC. Translation: CASSSSSGSGSSYNEQFF.

This clonotype has ten or more counts. V gene TRBV7-2 combines with J gene TRBJ2-5; D ambiguous. Trimming stripped 1 base from V and 7 bases from J, with 16 bases between. Germline loops: CDR1 SGHTA, CDR2 FQGNSA. CDR3 size: 15 residues. As DNA, the CDR3 is TGTGCCAGCAGCTTAGACCTCCGGCAAGGGTTGACCCAGTACTTC. As protein: CASSLDLRQGLTQYF.

The chain couples TRBV5-6 to TRBJ1-5; the D is unclear. CDR3 length: 15 amino acids. The V gene's germline CDR1 is SGHDT and CDR2 YYEEEE. V was clipped by 0 bases and J by 7 bases, with 14 bases between them. The CDR3 sequence is CASSLALEGGQPQHF. The DNA for the CDR3 is TGTGCCAGCAGCTTGGCCCTCGAAGGCGGCCAGCCCCAGCATTTT.

This clonotype was recorded at least ten times. The chain carries TRBV7-2 and TRBJ1-4; D is uncertain. CDR3 size: 13 residues. The germline gives CDR1 SGHTA, CDR2 FQGNSA. V dropped 8 bases and J dropped 0 bases, with 7 bases sitting between them. The CDR3 DNA reads TGTGCCAGCGCATTTGCAACTAATGAAAAACTGTTTTTT. Protein sequence: CASAFATNEKLFF.

The rearrangement links TRBV27 to TRBJ2-1; 8 bases are shared with TRBD2. Germline V gene sequence: CDR1 MNHEY, CDR2 SMNVEV (reference sequence). The CDR3 length is 16 residues. The trim removed 5 bases at V and 9 bases at J, leaving 15 bases unmatched. CDR3 loop: CASSPRGSGEVGEQFF. The CDR3 DNA is TGTGCCAGCAGTCCCCGGGGTAGCGGGGAGGTAGGTGAGCAGTTCTTC.

This clonotype has at least ten counts. The chain uses TRBV18 and TRBJ2-1; TRBD1 or TRBD2 may be the D gene (5 bases each). The CDR3 runs to 14 residues. Germline values: CDR1 KGHSH, CDR2 LQKENI. V gave up 3 bases and J gave up 6 bases, with 12 bases separating them. In DNA form, the CDR3 reads TGTGCCAGCTCACCGGGGACGTTGATCAATGAGCAGTTCTTC. Translated, it gives CASSPGTLINEQFF.

CDR3 coding DNA: TGTGCCAGCAGTTTAAATCCTAGCGGGAGGGCCAATGAGCAGTTCTTC. Its protein product is CASSLNPSGRANEQFF. The J gene is TRBJ2-1, the V gene TRBV28, with 12 bases aligning to TRBD2. This CDR3 spans 16 amino acids. Losses at the gene ends were 2 bases for V and 6 bases for J; bases not matched to a gene: 5. The germline gives CDR1 MDHEN, CDR2 SYDVKM.

The V gene is TRBV12-3 or TRBV12-4, the J gene TRBJ2-5; D unresolved. The V end lost 5 bases, the J end lost 1 base, and 11 bases lay between the germline ends. This CDR3 comprises 14 residues. CDR3 sequence: CASSARGPQETQYF. In nucleotides, the CDR3 is TGTGCCAGCAGTGCCCGAGGCCCCCAAGAGACCCAGTACTTC.

On this clonotype itself: A read error is possible here, since a much larger clone lies one base away. CDR3: CANSPDSLTPLGYTF. The CDR3 nucleotides are TGTGCCAACAGCCCCGACTCACTGACTCCTCTTGGCTACACCTTC. The chain couples TRBV7-2 to TRBJ1-2, with D unclear. Germline CDR1 and CDR2: SGHTA and FQGNSA. This CDR3 spans 15 amino acids.

This clonotype was found a few times. The V call is TRBV4-1, the J call TRBJ1-2; D gene unclear. Trimming shortened V by 1 base and J by 4 bases, and 4 bases separated the two germline ends. Germline CDR1 MGHRA, CDR2 YSYEKL. This CDR3 spans 12 amino acids. Written as DNA, the CDR3 is TGCGCCAGCAGCCAAGTTTTCTATGGCTACACCTTC. As protein: CASSQVFYGYTF.

The chain carries TRBV11-2 and TRBJ2-1; unclear D gene. The CDR3 extends over 17 amino acids. Trimming cost V 0 bases and J 8 bases, with 20 bases left between them. Germline lookup yields CDR1 SGHAT and CDR2 FQNNGV. The CDR3 loop reads CASSLETWGLSLYEQFF. The CDR3 DNA sequence: TGTGCCAGCAGCTTAGAGACTTGGGGTCTCTCGCTCTATGAGCAGTTCTTC.

The chain couples TRBV12-3 or TRBV12-4 to TRBJ2-3; D not resolved. The CDR3 loop spans 16 amino acids. V dropped 6 bases and J dropped 0 bases, with 16 bases sitting between them. CDR3 region: CASSPFGDSSTDTQYF. CDR3 DNA sequence: TGTGCCAGCAGCCCATTTGGCGATTCTAGCACAGATACGCAGTATTTT.

This clonotype was counted ten times or more. The chain is built from TRBV7-2 and TRBJ1-2, with TRBD1 as a possible D gene (6 bases). This CDR3 region has 13 residues. V gave up 5 bases and J gave up 2 bases, with 9 bases separating them. The germline gives CDR1 SGHTA, CDR2 FQGNSA. CDR3: CASSQGQNYGYTF. CDR3 bases: TGTGCCAGCAGCCAAGGACAGAACTATGGCTACACCTTC. The entire variable domain, with the rest obtained from reference TRBV7-2 and TRBJ1-2, is as follows: GAGVSQSPSNKVTEKGKDVELRCDPISGHTALYWYRQSLGQGLEFLIYFQGNSAPDKSGLPSDRFSAERTGGSVSTLTIQRTQQEDSAVYLCASSQGQNYGYTFGSGTRLTVV.

This clonotype was recorded a few times. J is TRBJ2-5 and V is TRBV7-7, with 7 bases lining up with TRBD1. The CDR3 runs to 15 residues. Germline assignment: CDR1 SSHAT and CDR2 FNYEAQ (reference sequence). With 5 bases clipped from V and 4 bases from J, the junction kept 10 bases outside the gene matches. The CDR3 DNA is TGTGCCAGCAGCCGGGACAGCCTTTCCTCAGAGACCCAGTACTTC. Its translation: CASSRDSLSSETQYF.

The V gene is TRBV6-1, the J gene TRBJ1-6; D not certain. V was pared by 6 bases and J by 9 bases, with 15 bases between. There are 14 residues in the CDR3. The germline CDR1 and CDR2 sequences are MNHNS and SASEGT. CDR3 residues: CASRPRQAASPLHF. In nucleotides, the CDR3 is TGTGCCAGCAGACCCCGGCAGGCCGCTTCACCCCTCCACTTT.

CDR3 DNA: TGTGCCAGCAGTTACTTACAGGGGACCTTCTCCTACGAGCAGTACTTC. It codes for CASSYLQGTFSYEQYF. The rearrangement links TRBV6-2 or TRBV6-3 to TRBJ2-7; 7 nucleotides match TRBD1. The CDR3 is 16 residues long. V was clipped by 1 base and J by 0 bases; unmatched bases: 6. Germline V lookup: CDR1 MNHEY, CDR2 SVGEGT.

In this sample, this clonotype turned up a few times. The V call is TRBV2, the J call TRBJ2-3; D ambiguous. There are 14 residues in the CDR3. Germline-derived CDR1 and CDR2 are SNHLY and FYNNEI. The V end was cut by 7 bases, the J end by 1 base, with 12 bases between. Written as DNA, the CDR3 is TGTGCCAGCATAAAACGGGCAGGCACAGATACGCAGTATTTT. This translates into CASIKRAGTDTQYF.

The chain employs TRBV6-5 and TRBJ1-5, with D perhaps TRBD1 (5 bases). V dropped 2 bases and J dropped 4 bases, with 12 bases sitting between them. The length of the CDR3 is 15 residues. Germline CDR1 and CDR2: MNHEY and SVGAGI. The CDR3, as DNA: TGTGCCAGCAGTTACGGGGGGGACGGTAATCAGCCCCAGCATTTT. Translating it yields CASSYGGDGNQPQHF.

V gene TRBV7-2 combines with J gene TRBJ2-7; TRBD2 agrees at 8 bases. Losses at the gene ends were 1 base for V and 7 bases for J; bases not matched to a gene: 9. This CDR3 spans 15 amino acids. The germline V gene encodes CDR1 SGHTA and CDR2 FQGNSA. The CDR3 DNA sequence: TGTGCCAGCAGCTTAGGGTCCAGCGGGAGAAGGGAGCAGTACTTC. Translated: CASSLGSSGRREQYF.

The chain combines TRBV6-2 or TRBV6-3 with TRBJ2-7; TRBD2 aligns across 12 bases. V lost 8 bases and J lost 6; bases outside the gene matches: 5. The CDR3 loop spans 13 amino acids. The germline CDR1 and CDR2 sequences are MNHEY and SVGEGT. The CDR3 here is CASRLAGVGEQYF. In DNA form, the CDR3 reads TGTGCCAGCCGACTAGCGGGAGTAGGCGAGCAGTACTTC.

The chain recombines TRBV29-1 with TRBJ1-2; 8 nucleotides align to TRBD1. J gave up 8 bases and V 5 bases, and 13 bases lay outside the gene matches. CDR3 length equals 14 residues. Germline assignment: CDR1 SQVTM and CDR2 ANQGSEA. The CDR3: CSVSSAGGAMGYTF. Written as DNA, the CDR3 is TGCAGCGTTTCCTCGGCAGGGGGCGCGATGGGCTACACCTTC.

The sample holds many counts of this clonotype. The chain links TRBV7-9 to TRBJ1-2; tentatively, D is TRBD1 (5 bases). V lost 4 bases to trimming and J lost 4 bases, with 16 bases between them. The CDR3 totals 15 residues. From germline, CDR1 is SEHNR and CDR2 FQNEAQ (reference sequence). CDR3 bases: TGTGCCAGCAGCTCGACAGTAGGGGCCCCCTATGGCTACACCTTC. It translates to CASSSTVGAPYGYTF.

DNA for the CDR3: TGTGCCAGCAGTGAACGGCGGGGGTCGGGGAACACTGAAGCTTTCTTT. It is translated as CASSERRGSGNTEAFF. This chain links TRBV2 with TRBJ1-1, with D perhaps TRBD1 (5 bases). Trimming stripped 2 bases from V and 1 base from J, with 14 bases between. The V gene's germline CDR1 is SNHLY and CDR2 FYNNEI. CDR3 length: 16 amino acids.

This clonotype was recorded at least ten times. The rearrangement joins TRBV6-6 to TRBJ2-3; 11 positions agree with TRBD2. V lost 4 bases to trimming and J lost 7 bases; unmatched junction nucleotides: 4. The CDR3 length is 14 residues. Germline CDR1 reads MNHNY; CDR2 reads SVGAGI (reference sequence). CDR3 sequence (DNA): TGTGCCAGCAGTTTAGCGGGAGGGCCAAATACGCAGTATTTT. Translating it yields CASSLAGGPNTQYF.

This clonotype was counted only a few times. V usage is TRBV27 and J usage is TRBJ2-7, with 7 bases fitting TRBD2. The CDR3 has 17 amino acids. With V trimmed by 0 bases and J by 5 bases, 13 bases remained unmatched. Germline V gene data show CDR1 as MNHEY and CDR2 as SMNVEV (reference sequence). CDR3 nucleotides: TGTGCCAGCAGTTTATCCGGGGGAGGGTCGGCCAATAACGAGCAGTACTTC. Translation gives CASSLSGGGSANNEQYF.

There are a few counts of this clonotype. The chain combines TRBV27 with TRBJ2-1; TRBD2 matches 12 bases. This CDR3 comprises 17 residues. V shed 0 bases and J 7 bases; nucleotides not matched to a gene: 7. Germline V gene sequence: CDR1 MNHEY, CDR2 SMNVEV (reference sequence). The CDR3 sequence is CASSLSATSGSGNEQFF. The CDR3 nucleotides are TGTGCCAGCAGTTTATCGGCGACTAGCGGGAGCGGGAATGAGCAGTTCTTC.

This clonotype was picked up a small number of times. The chain uses TRBV7-9 and TRBJ2-1, with 7 bases aligning to TRBD2. CDR1 SEHNR and CDR2 FQNEAQ come from the germline V gene (reference sequence). The J segment lost 9 bases and the V segment lost 6 bases, leaving 11 bases of the junction unmatched. This CDR3 is built from 14 residues. CDR3 sequence (DNA): TGTGCCAGCAGTCGCCAGGGCGGGAGACGTGAGCAGTTCTTC. This sequence encodes CASSRQGGRREQFF.